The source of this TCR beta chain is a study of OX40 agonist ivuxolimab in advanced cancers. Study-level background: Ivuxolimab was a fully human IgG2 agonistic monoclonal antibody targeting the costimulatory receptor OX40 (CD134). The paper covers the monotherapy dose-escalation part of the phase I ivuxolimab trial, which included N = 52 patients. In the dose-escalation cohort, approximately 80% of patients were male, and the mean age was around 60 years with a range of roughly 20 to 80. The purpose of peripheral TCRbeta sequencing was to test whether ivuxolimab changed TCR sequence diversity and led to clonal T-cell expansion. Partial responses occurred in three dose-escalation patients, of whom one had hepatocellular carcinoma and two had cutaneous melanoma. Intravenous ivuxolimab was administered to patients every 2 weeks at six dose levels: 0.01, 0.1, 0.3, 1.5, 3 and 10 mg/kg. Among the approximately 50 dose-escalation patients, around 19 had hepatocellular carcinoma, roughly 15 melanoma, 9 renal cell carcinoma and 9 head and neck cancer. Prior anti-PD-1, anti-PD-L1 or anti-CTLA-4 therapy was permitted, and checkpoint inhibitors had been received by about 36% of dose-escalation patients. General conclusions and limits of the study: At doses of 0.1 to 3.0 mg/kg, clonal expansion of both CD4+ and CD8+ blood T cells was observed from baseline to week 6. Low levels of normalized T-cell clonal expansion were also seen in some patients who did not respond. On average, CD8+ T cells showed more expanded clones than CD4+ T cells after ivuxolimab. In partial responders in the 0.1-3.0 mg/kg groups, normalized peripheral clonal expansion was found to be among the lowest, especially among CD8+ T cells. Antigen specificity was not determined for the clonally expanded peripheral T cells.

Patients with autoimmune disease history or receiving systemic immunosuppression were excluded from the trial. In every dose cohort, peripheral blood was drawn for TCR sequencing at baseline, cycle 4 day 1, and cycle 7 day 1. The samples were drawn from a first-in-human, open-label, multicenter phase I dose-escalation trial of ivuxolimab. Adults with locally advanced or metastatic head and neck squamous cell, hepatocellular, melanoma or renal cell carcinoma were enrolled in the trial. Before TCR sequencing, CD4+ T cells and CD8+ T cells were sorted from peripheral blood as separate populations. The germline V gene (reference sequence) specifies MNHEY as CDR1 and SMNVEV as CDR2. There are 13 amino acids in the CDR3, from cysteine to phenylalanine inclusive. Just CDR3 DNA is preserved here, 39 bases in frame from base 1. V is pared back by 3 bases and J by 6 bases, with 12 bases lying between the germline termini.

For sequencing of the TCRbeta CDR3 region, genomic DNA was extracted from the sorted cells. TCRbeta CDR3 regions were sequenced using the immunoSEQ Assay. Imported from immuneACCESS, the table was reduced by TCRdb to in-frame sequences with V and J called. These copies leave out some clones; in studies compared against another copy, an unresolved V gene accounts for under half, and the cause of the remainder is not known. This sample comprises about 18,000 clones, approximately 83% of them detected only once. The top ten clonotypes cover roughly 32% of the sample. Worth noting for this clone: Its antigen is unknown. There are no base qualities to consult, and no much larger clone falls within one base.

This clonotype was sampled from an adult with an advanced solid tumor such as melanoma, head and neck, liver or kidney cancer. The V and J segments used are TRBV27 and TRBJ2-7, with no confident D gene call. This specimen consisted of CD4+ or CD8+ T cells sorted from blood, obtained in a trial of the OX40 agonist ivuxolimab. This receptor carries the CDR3 CASSFRDTGEQYF. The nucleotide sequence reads TGTGCCAGCAGTTTCCGAGATACTGGCGAGCAGTACTTC.